This T cell receptor (beta chain) was documented in a study of cytomegalovirus exposure and HLA in healthy donors. Study-wide results and caveats: Analysis was carried out at a later point, and it linked a missense DCLRE1C variant to TCR beta V- and J-gene trimming.

This clone was detected only once. Its antigen is not known. The PCR used 60 Vbeta and 13 Jbeta primers. Clones were read by immunoSEQ multiplex PCR, and TCRdb kept only the in-frame ones, dropping some. The repertoire has 200,000 or so clones, approximately 79% of them found once; the top ten carry roughly 0.22%. Trimming took off 1 base at V and 3 bases at J, with 15 bases between the two ends. The CDR3 runs to 17 residues. CDR1 and CDR2 from the germline V gene are MGHRA and YSYEKL. The sequenced material came from PBMCs. This chain links TRBV4-1 with TRBJ2-2, with D possibly TRBD1 on 6 matching bases. This clonotype was obtained from a girl aged 2 to 10 in good health and CMV-seronegative. CDR3 sequence reads: CASSQVVVDSYTGELFF. CDR3 bases: TGCGCCAGCAGCCAAGTGGTGGTGGACAGCTACACCGGGGAGCTGTTTTTT.